The 6 T cell receptor beta chains presented below share a single source sample, sequenced in a study of shared clonotypes between healthy human individuals. TCRdb keeps only in-frame clones here, not all; method: immunoSEQ multiplex PCR. The repertoire has about 450,000 clones, roughly three quarters of them found once; the top ten carry less than 15%. Specimen: PBMCs. The receptors come from a woman between 40 and 55 years old in good health. Some clones in this sample may be carry-over from other donors' samples.

The gene calls are TRBV30 and TRBJ1-5; 9 bases agree with TRBD1. CDR1 is GTSNPN, CDR2 SVGIG, per germline (reference sequence). V shed 1 base, J shed 3 bases, and the junction held 7 bases outside the gene matches. The CDR3 consists of 16 residues. CDR3 sequence reads: CAWSDRGLRPNQPQHF. The CDR3 nucleotides read TGTGCCTGGAGTGACAGGGGGCTTAGGCCCAATCAGCCCCAGCATTTT.

The chain couples TRBV5-1 to TRBJ2-7; perhaps TRBD2 as D (6 bases). Trimming left V 1 base short and J 1 base short, with 15 bases between. The CDR3 spans 16 residues. Germline V gene lookup returns CDR1 SGHRS and CDR2 YFSETQ. The DNA for the CDR3 is TGCGCCAGCAGCTTGTGGGGGGACCTGACGTCCTACGAGCAGTACTTC. This gives the protein CASSLWGDLTSYEQYF.

This chain joins TRBV5-1 and TRBJ2-5, with D possibly matching TRBD2 (6 bases). With 3 bases removed from V and 5 bases from J, the gap between germline ends came to 14 bases. CDR3 length: 14 amino acids. Germline-derived CDR1 and CDR2 are SGHRS and YFSETQ. Written as DNA, the CDR3 is TGCGCCAGCAGCTCAGCTGCGGGATTGGAGACCCAGTACTTC. Translated, it gives CASSSAAGLETQYF.

CDR3 in amino acids: CASSFLPRTGGLPDTQYF. DNA for the CDR3: TGCGCCAGCAGCTTTCTCCCCCGGACAGGGGGCCTGCCAGATACGCAGTATTTT. The J gene is TRBJ2-3, the V gene TRBV5-1; 11 positions match TRBD1. CDR3 length equals 18 residues. V lost 2 bases and J lost 4; bases outside the gene matches: 12. Germline V gene lookup returns CDR1 SGHRS and CDR2 YFSETQ. The whole variable domain, remainder taken from reference TRBV5-1 and TRBJ2-3, is KAGVTQTPRYLIKTRGQQVTLSCSPISGHRSVSWYQQTPGQGLQFLFEYFSETQRNKGNFPGRFSGRQFSNSRSEMNVSTLELGDSALYLCASSFLPRTGGLPDTQYFGPGTRLTVL.

The chain has TRBV6-6 and TRBJ1-4, with TRBD1 matching over 9 bases. CDR1 is MNHNY, CDR2 SVGAGI, per germline (reference sequence). The trim removed 8 bases at V and 1 base at J, leaving 8 bases unmatched. This CDR3 has 16 amino acids. This CDR3 reads CASGTGPFRTNEKLFF. The CDR3 DNA is TGTGCCAGCGGGACAGGGCCCTTCCGAACTAATGAAAAACTGTTTTTT.

V usage is TRBV5-4 and J usage is TRBJ1-1; D not resolved. V lost 0 bases, J lost 0 bases, and 9 bases lay in between. Germline CDR1 SGHNT, CDR2 YYREEE (reference sequence). CDR3 size: 15 residues. CDR3 bases: TGTGCCAGCAGCTTGGAGGGATCCCTGAACACTGAAGCTTTCTTT. It specifies CASSLEGSLNTEAFF.